One sample yielded the 8 T cell receptor beta chains listed below, sequenced in a study of shared clonotypes between healthy human individuals (dated by TCRdb to about 2020). The library was generated by the immunoSEQ multiplex PCR assay. TCRdb's version of the immuneACCESS table is confined to in-frame rearrangements and falls short of the full clone set. An unresolved V gene accounts for under half of the shortfall where checked; the remainder is of unknown origin. This sample comprises hundreds of thousands of clones, about 95% of them detected only once. The ten biggest clones cover 0.11% of the sample. For the CD8 naive samples, CD45RO-negative cells were positively selected for CCR7, yielding a CD45RA+CCR7+ population from which TemRA cells were excluded. Sequencing was carried out using naive CD8+ T cells sorted from blood. According to the study, the label for this sample's cell subset or site signals: CD45RA+CCR7+. The receptor source for this set is a woman aged 25 to 39 in good health.

This clone occurred once. This chain links TRBV4-1 with TRBJ1-2, with TRBD1 matching over 8 bases. Germline CDR1 and CDR2: MGHRA and YSYEKL. This CDR3 is 16 amino acids long. Trimming took 2 bases from V and 7 from J; bases not matched to a gene: 12. The CDR3 here is CASSQPGGAWSVGYTF. The DNA of the CDR3 is TGCGCCAGCAGCCAACCAGGGGGCGCGTGGTCGGTTGGCTACACCTTC.

The chain has TRBV19 and TRBJ1-5; 9 bases match TRBD1. Per the germline V gene, CDR1 is LNHDA and CDR2 is SQIVND (reference sequence). Germline trimming cut 4 bases from V and 4 bases from J; bases unmatched to any gene: 2. There are 14 residues in the CDR3. CDR3 region: CASSTTGGNQPQHF. The DNA for the CDR3 is TGTGCCAGTAGTACGACAGGGGGTAATCAGCCCCAGCATTTT.

The chain carries TRBV27 and TRBJ1-1, with D possibly being TRBD1 (6 bases). V was pared by 3 bases and J by 4 bases, with 12 bases between. Germline CDR1 is MNHEY and CDR2 is SMNVEV (reference sequence). The CDR3 runs to 14 residues. The chain's CDR3 is CASSFHGQSTEAFF. As DNA, the CDR3 is TGTGCCAGCAGTTTTCACGGACAGTCCACTGAAGCTTTCTTT.

The chain carries TRBV27 and TRBJ2-7, with D uncertain. Trimming removed 2 bases at V and 3 bases at J, with 8 bases between. This CDR3 region has 13 residues. CDR1 is MNHEY and CDR2 is SMNVEV in the germline V gene (reference sequence). The CDR3 loop reads CASSLGVDYEQYF. The DNA of the CDR3 is TGTGCCAGCAGTTTAGGGGTAGACTACGAGCAGTACTTC.

This clone was recorded only once. The chain has TRBV9 and TRBJ2-7; a possible D gene is TRBD2 (5 bases). V shed 3 bases and J shed 0 bases, with 13 bases lying between them. Looked up from germline, CDR1 is SGDLS and CDR2 is YYNGEE. The CDR3 contains 15 residues. The CDR3 here is CASSAGPGSSYEQYF. The CDR3, as DNA: TGTGCCAGCAGCGCCGGGCCTGGGAGCTCCTACGAGCAGTACTTC. Supplemented by reference TRBV9 and TRBJ2-7, the full variable domain reads DSGVTQTPKHLITATGQRVTLRCSPRSGDLSVYWYQQSLDQGLQFLIQYYNGEERAKGNILERFSAQQFPDLHSELNLSSLELGDSALYFCASSAGPGSSYEQYFGPGTRLTVT.

The genes are TRBV5-5 and TRBJ1-5; no definite D call. The CDR3 totals 15 residues. V was shortened by 0 bases and J by 2 bases, with 9 bases between the two germline ends. Germline V CDR1 and CDR2: SGHKS, YYEKEE (reference sequence). The CDR3 DNA reads TGTGCCAGCAGCTTGGAGGGCCGTGGCAATCAGCCCCAGCATTTT. Amino acid sequence: CASSLEGRGNQPQHF.

The V gene is TRBV27, the J gene TRBJ2-1, with TRBD2 identical over 10 bases. CDR1 is MNHEY, CDR2 SMNVEV, per germline (reference sequence). V lost 6 bases to trimming and J lost 3 bases; unmatched junction nucleotides: 5. The CDR3 is 15 amino acids. CDR3 residues: CASSPSGRHYNEQFF. The CDR3 DNA reads as TGTGCCAGCAGCCCTAGCGGGAGACACTACAATGAGCAGTTCTTC.

This clone was recorded a few times. The V and J genes are TRBV5-1 and TRBJ1-1; tentative D call: TRBD1 (6 bases). The germline V gene has CDR1 SGHRS and CDR2 YFSETQ. The V end lost 4 bases, the J end lost 2 bases, and 18 bases lay between the germline ends. This CDR3 has 16 residues. CDR3 region: CASSNGDMGRNTEAFF. The CDR3 bases are TGCGCCAGCAGCAACGGGGACATGGGAAGAAACACTGAAGCTTTCTTT. Drawing the rest from reference TRBV5-1 and TRBJ1-1, the complete variable domain is KAGVTQTPRYLIKTRGQQVTLSCSPISGHRSVSWYQQTPGQGLQFLFEYFSETQRNKGNFPGRFSGRQFSNSRSEMNVSTLELGDSALYLCASSNGDMGRNTEAFFGQGTRLTVV.